Each of the 7 T cell receptor beta chains below was sequenced from the same sample in a study of blood T cell repertoires in COVID-19. Assay used: immunoSEQ multiplex PCR; TCRdb lists only in-frame clones, some missing. The sample yields about 120,000 clones, approximately 88% seen once. The sample consisted of peripheral blood. The receptors stem from a woman in her thirties or forties with acute or convalescent COVID-19.

V usage is TRBV29-1 and J usage is TRBJ1-5; 9 positions match TRBD1. The V segment lost 6 bases and the J segment 8 bases; nucleotides outside the gene matches: 8. There are 13 residues in the CDR3. Germline loops: CDR1 SQVTM, CDR2 ANQGSEA. CDR3 in amino acids: CSVRGQGLEPQHF. The CDR3 DNA is TGCAGCGTCCGGGGACAGGGCCTTGAGCCCCAGCATTTT.

This chain links TRBV19 with TRBJ1-5, with 7 positions matching TRBD1. Germline lookup yields CDR1 LNHDA and CDR2 SQIVND (reference sequence). CDR3 length: 18 residues. Unmatched junction bases numbered 11, after V lost 3 bases and J lost 0 bases. CDR3 bases: TGTGCCAGTAGTATGAGACAGGGACTCTCTTATAGCAATCAGCCCCAGCATTTT. It translates to CASSMRQGLSYSNQPQHF. The variable domain in full, with the rest retrieved from reference TRBV19 and TRBJ1-5, is DGGITQSPKYLFRKEGQNVTLSCEQNLNHDAMYWYRQDPGQGLRLIYYSQIVNDFQKGDIAEGYSVSREKKESFPLTVTSAQKNPTAFYLCASSMRQGLSYSNQPQHFGDGTRLSIL.

This chain links TRBV4-3 with TRBJ2-2; possibly TRBD1 for D (5 bases). CDR3 length: 16 amino acids. Looked up from germline, CDR1 is LGHNA and CDR2 is YSLEER. The V gene lost 0 bases and the J gene lost 0 bases, with 8 bases spanning the gap. The CDR3 coding sequence is TGCGCCAGCAGCCAAGAAGGGGCTGCGAACACCGGGGAGCTGTTTTTT. This codes for CASSQEGAANTGELFF.

The chain combines TRBV30 with TRBJ1-1; D uncertain. The V end was cut by 3 bases, the J end by 1 base, with 9 bases between. Germline assignment: CDR1 GTSNPN and CDR2 SVGIG (reference sequence). This CDR3 region has 13 residues. The CDR3 bases are TGTGCCTGGAGGGCAGATAAGAACACTGAAGCTTTCTTT. Translation: CAWRADKNTEAFF.

This rearrangement joins TRBV19 to TRBJ2-7; tentatively, D is TRBD2 (8 bases). V lost 5 bases and J 1 base, leaving 15 bases between the germline ends. The germline CDR1 and CDR2 sequences are LNHDA and SQIVND (reference sequence). There are 15 residues in the CDR3. In DNA, the CDR3 is TGTGCCAGTAGTCCGGGGGGGACAGTATCCTACGAGCAGTACTTC. It specifies CASSPGGTVSYEQYF.

The chain uses TRBV12-2 and TRBJ2-3; the D call in the table, TRBD2, was not verified against the DNA. TRBV12-2 is a known pseudogene. The CDR3 length is 17 residues. The CDR3 DNA reads TGTGCAAGTCGCTCCCCTAGTCCGGCCGTGAGTCCCTATACGCAGTATTTT. Its translation: CASRSPSPAVSPYTQYF.

The chain uses TRBV4-1 and TRBJ2-1; 12 bases agree with TRBD1. Germline V gene sequence: CDR1 MGHRA, CDR2 YSYEKL. Unmatched junction bases numbered 15, after V lost 2 bases and J lost 13 bases. The CDR3 is 17 amino acids. The CDR3 here is CASSQLTTGTGGVYQFF. The CDR3 coding sequence is TGCGCCAGCAGCCAATTAACTACCGGGACAGGGGGCGTTTATCAGTTCTTC.